The sequence of this T cell receptor (beta chain) was determined in a study of blood T cell repertoires in COVID-19. For the study at large: COVID-19 samples collected from the United States, Italy and Spain covered acute and convalescent phases. T cells, B-cell-depleted T cells, or PBMCs provided the cDNA or gDNA that served as material.

The repertoire was sequenced with immunoSEQ multiplex PCR; TCRdb's copy has only in-frame clones and lacks some. The sample comprises 40,000 to 45,000 clones, roughly nine tenths of which are singletons, and roughly 4.5% rests with the top ten. J lost 7 bases, V lost 7 bases, and 10 bases had no gene match. CDR3 length: 13 amino acids. The germline CDR1 and CDR2 sequences are SQVTM and ANQGSEA. The chain links TRBV29-1 to TRBJ2-1, with 7 bases that match TRBD1. The origin of this receptor is a man aged 55 to 69 with acute or convalescent COVID-19. The source material was peripheral blood. The CDR3 loop reads CSGLGTVFNEQFF. In DNA, the CDR3 is TGCAGCGGTCTAGGGACAGTCTTTAATGAGCAGTTCTTC.